The 15 T cell receptor beta chains below come from one sample, sequenced in a study of T-cell reconstitution after alpha-beta-depleted transplantation in children. Unique molecular identifiers were used in preparing the TCRbeta library. MiXCR, run by TCRdb on the PCR reads, gives a single entry per CDR3 protein. The sample carries over 150,000 distinct CDR3 sequences, about 6.8% recorded once. The sample consisted of PBMCs from the stem cell graft donor, taken from the stem cell graft. These receptors were taken from a human donor who donated a stem cell graft to a child with Wiskott-Aldrich syndrome.

This clonotype was seen ten or more times. The rearrangement uses TRBV10-1 and TRBJ2-5; D remains unclear. The CDR3 extends over 13 amino acids. Germline lookup yields CDR1 WNHNN and CDR2 SYGVQD (reference sequence). V shed 4 bases and J shed 6 bases, with 12 bases lying between them. The CDR3 reads CASSVRRDQTQYF. CDR3 DNA: TGCGCCAGCAGTGTACGGCGAGACCAGACCCAGTACTTC.

This clonotype appeared many times. The chain is built from TRBV7-2 and TRBJ2-7; D is possibly TRBD2 (5 bases). The CDR3 covers 14 residues. V gave up 3 bases and J gave up 5 bases, with 14 bases separating them. CDR1 is SGHTA, CDR2 FQGNSA, per germline. This chain's CDR3 is CASSFLGSRDEQYF. CDR3 DNA sequence: TGTGCCAGCAGCTTTCTGGGGAGTCGGGACGAGCAGTACTTC.

This clonotype was counted at least ten times. The chain carries TRBV12-3 or TRBV12-4 and TRBJ2-7, with unresolved D. This CDR3 spans 14 amino acids. Between the trimmed V and J ends, which lost 4 bases and 2 bases, there was a span of 12 bases. CDR3 DNA sequence: TGTGCCAGCAGTTATTCCGCGGTAACCTACGAGCAGTACTTC. Translation gives CASSYSAVTYEQYF.

In this sample, this clonotype turned up many times. CDR3 coding DNA: TGTGCCACCAGTGCCTCTTATGGCTACACCTTC. Residues: CATSASYGYTF. The chain employs TRBV24-1 and TRBJ1-2; D unresolved. CDR3 size: 11 residues. Germline CDR1 is KGHDR and CDR2 is SFDVKD. Trimming stripped 5 bases from V and 5 bases from J, with 5 bases between.

There are many counts of this clonotype. CDR3 residues: CSASRLAYEQYF. The CDR3 nucleotides are TGCAGTGCTAGCCGACTAGCTTACGAGCAGTACTTC. The chain joins TRBV20-1 to TRBJ2-7; 7 bases align to TRBD2. The CDR3 totals 12 residues. V lost 3 bases to trimming and J lost 4 bases; unmatched junction nucleotides: 3. Germline lookup yields CDR1 DFQATT and CDR2 SNEGSKA (reference sequence).

This clonotype was observed many times. V gene TRBV10-3 combines with J gene TRBJ2-2; no clear D. CDR3 length: 15 residues. CDR1 and CDR2 from the germline V gene are ENHRY and SYGVKD. Trimming cost V 3 bases and J 1 base, with 9 bases left between them. As DNA, the CDR3 is TGTGCCATCAGTGATCTAAGGGAGAACACCGGGGAGCTGTTTTTT. It encodes CAISDLRENTGELFF.

This clonotype was found many times. The chain is built from TRBV28 and TRBJ2-5, with D perhaps TRBD1 (6 bases). CDR3 size: 12 residues. The V gene's germline CDR1 is MDHEN and CDR2 SYDVKM. V was pared by 7 bases and J by 1 base, with 7 bases between. The CDR3 spells CASTGVQETQYF. The DNA for the CDR3 is TGTGCCAGCACAGGGGTCCAAGAGACCCAGTACTTC.

This clonotype was seen ten or more times. V usage is TRBV20-1 and J usage is TRBJ1-1; D not certain. The germline gives CDR1 DFQATT, CDR2 SNEGSKA (reference sequence). CDR3 size: 12 residues. Trimming removed 6 bases at V and 1 base at J, with 9 bases between. The CDR3 loop reads CSAANWNTEAFF. As DNA, the CDR3 is TGCAGTGCAGCTAACTGGAACACTGAAGCTTTCTTT.

This clonotype has at least ten counts. The chain has TRBV10-2 and TRBJ1-4; possibly TRBD1 for D (6 bases). V lost 11 bases to trimming and J lost 4 bases, with 14 bases between them. The V gene's germline CDR1 is WSHSY and CDR2 SAAADI. The CDR3 extends over 13 amino acids. The CDR3 region has the DNA TGCGCCTGCGGGGGCCGAAATAATGAAAAACTGTTTTTT. Translating gives CACGGRNNEKLFF.

This clonotype was found many times. The chain recombines TRBV9 with TRBJ2-7; 9 bases are a match to TRBD2. Germline CDR1 and CDR2: SGDLS and YYNGEE. The CDR3 has 15 amino acids. After removal of 4 bases from V and 6 bases from J, the junction contained 11 bases not matched to a gene. The CDR3 is CASSISGRKGGEQYF. CDR3 nucleotides: TGTGCCAGCAGCATCAGCGGGAGGAAAGGAGGCGAGCAGTACTTC.

This chain joins TRBV3-1 and TRBJ2-7; weak D call: TRBD2 (6 bases). V was trimmed by 10 bases and J by 1 base, leaving 26 bases between them. The length of the CDR3 is 17 residues. The germline V gene has CDR1 LGHDT and CDR2 YNNKEL (reference sequence). The CDR3 protein is CATSQDLEGPLSYEQYF. The CDR3 DNA is TGTGCCACCTCCCAAGATTTGGAGGGCCCCCTTTCCTACGAGCAGTACTTC.

On this clonotype: This could be a read error, since a much larger clone is one nucleotide away. The V gene is TRBV10-3, the J gene TRBJ2-7; D gene uncertain. The CDR3 length is 14 residues. CDR1 ENHRY and CDR2 SYGVKD come from the germline V gene. The V end lost 3 bases, the J end lost 0 bases, and 9 bases lay between the germline ends. CDR3 in DNA: TGTGCCATCAGTGATCTACAGTTCTCCTACGAGCAGTACTTC. It encodes CAISDLQFSYEQYF.

This clonotype was counted ten times or more. J is TRBJ2-1 and V is TRBV10-3, with D maybe TRBD1 (6 bases). The germline V gene encodes CDR1 ENHRY and CDR2 SYGVKD. The CDR3 loop spans 13 amino acids. Deletions cut 10 bases from V and 7 bases from J, with 17 bases between. For the CDR3, the DNA is TGTGCCACCCAACCCCAGGGGACGAATGAGCAGTTCTTC. It encodes CATQPQGTNEQFF.

The table lists this clonotype with many counts. The chain recombines TRBV7-2 with TRBJ2-3, with TRBD2 matching 8 bases. V lost 3 bases to trimming and J lost 2 bases; unmatched junction nucleotides: 4. CDR1 is SGHTA and CDR2 is FQGNSA in the germline V gene. The CDR3 covers 15 residues. The CDR3 is CASSFRSGDTDTQYF. CDR3 sequence (DNA): TGTGCCAGCAGCTTCCGTAGCGGGGACACAGATACGCAGTATTTT.

As concerns this clonotype: This sequence may be a read error, since a much larger clone differs from it by one base. V is TRBV5-6 and J is TRBJ2-7; 8 nucleotides line up with TRBD2. The CDR3 runs 14 residues. Germline V gene sequence: CDR1 SGHDT, CDR2 YYEEEE. Written as DNA, the CDR3 is TGTGCCAGCAGCTCACAGCGGGAGCCCTACGAGCAGAACTTC. Its translation is CASSSQREPYEQNF. The full variable domain, its missing parts supplied by reference TRBV5-6 and TRBJ2-7, is DAGVTQSPTHLIKTRGQQVTLRCSPKSGHDTVSWYQQALGQGPQFIFQYYEEEERQRGNFPDRFSGHQFPNYSSELNVNALLLGDSALYLCASSSQREPYEQNFGPGTRLTVT.